This T cell receptor beta chain appears in the sequencing data of a study of T cells of healthy individuals. Each CDR3 protein gets one entry after TCRdb re-called the 5' RACE reads with MiXCR. Counted here are 40,000 to 60,000 distinct CDR3 sequences, roughly 15% occurring once; the ten biggest clones make up approximately 16%. CDR3 length: 15 amino acids. Germline-derived CDR1 and CDR2 are SQVTM and ANQGSEA. V was pared by 0 bases and J by 0 bases, with 5 bases of the junction left unmatched. This clonotype has only a few counts. V usage is TRBV29-1 and J usage is TRBJ2-7; 7 nucleotides align to TRBD1. This sequence was found in a human donor in good health. DNA of the CDR3: TGCAGCGTTGAAGATCCCGGGACAGCCTCCTACGAGCAGTACTTC. Translation gives CSVEDPGTASYEQYF.